This T cell receptor beta chain emerged from a study of T cell responses to AZD1222 COVID-19 vaccine. Study outcomes and limitations: The CD4 TCRs associated with vaccination extended across spike and predominated at 160-218 and 743-854.

This clone is a singleton in its sample. Antigen: not known. V was cut by 5 bases and J by 7 bases, with 9 bases left in between. Germline assignment: CDR1 MNHEY and CDR2 SMNVEV (reference sequence). The CDR3 contains 13 residues. Repertoires were generated with immunoSEQ multiplex PCR, while TCRdb's copy carries only in-frame clones and drops some. The sample has under 200,000 clones; just over 90% are singletons. This sample comprised peripheral blood, obtained 28 days after the second dose of the MenACWY control vaccine. The clonotype originates from an adult who received the MenACWY meningococcal vaccine as a control. The chain employs TRBV27 and TRBJ1-6; D gene ambiguous. DNA for the CDR3: TGTGCCAGCAGTATATGGAGCAATTCACCCCTCCACTTT. This codes for CASSIWSNSPLHF.